The source of this TCR beta chain is a study of brain T cells in children with intractable seizures. Sequenced by immunoSEQ multiplex PCR; TCRdb stores in-frame clones only, minus some. Of roughly 120,000 clones in the sample, 85% to 95% were seen once. From germline, CDR1 is SGDLS and CDR2 YYNGEE. V lost 0 bases to trimming and J lost 2 bases, with 5 bases between them. The CDR3 length is 13 residues. Sequencing was limited to surgery cases with top T cell transcript signatures in brain tissue. Patients received at least one anti-epileptic drug before surgery. This sample comprised peripheral blood, obtained at surgery. V and J are TRBV9 and TRBJ2-5; a weak D match, TRBD1 (5 bases). This TCR came from a boy younger than two with hemimegalencephaly and intractable seizures. The CDR3 reads CASSVDRQETQYF. For the CDR3, the DNA is TGTGCCAGCAGCGTAGACAGGCAAGAGACCCAGTACTTC.